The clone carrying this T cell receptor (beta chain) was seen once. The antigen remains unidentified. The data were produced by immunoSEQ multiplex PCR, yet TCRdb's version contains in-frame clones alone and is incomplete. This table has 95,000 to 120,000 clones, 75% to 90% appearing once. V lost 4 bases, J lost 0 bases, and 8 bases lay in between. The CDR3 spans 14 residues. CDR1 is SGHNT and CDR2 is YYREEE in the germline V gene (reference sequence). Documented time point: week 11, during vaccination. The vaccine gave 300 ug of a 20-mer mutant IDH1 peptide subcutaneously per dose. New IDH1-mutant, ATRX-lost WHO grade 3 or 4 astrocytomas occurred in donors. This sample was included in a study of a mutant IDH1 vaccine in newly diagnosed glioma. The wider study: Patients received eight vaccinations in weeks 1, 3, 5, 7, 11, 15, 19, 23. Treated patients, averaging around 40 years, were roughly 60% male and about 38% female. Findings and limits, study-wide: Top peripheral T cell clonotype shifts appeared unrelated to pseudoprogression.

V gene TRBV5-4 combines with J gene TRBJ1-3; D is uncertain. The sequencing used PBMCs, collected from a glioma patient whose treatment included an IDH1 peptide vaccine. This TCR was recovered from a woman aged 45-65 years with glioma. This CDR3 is CASSPRGSGNTIYF. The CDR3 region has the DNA TGTGCCAGCAGCCCACGTGGCTCTGGAAACACCATATATTTT.